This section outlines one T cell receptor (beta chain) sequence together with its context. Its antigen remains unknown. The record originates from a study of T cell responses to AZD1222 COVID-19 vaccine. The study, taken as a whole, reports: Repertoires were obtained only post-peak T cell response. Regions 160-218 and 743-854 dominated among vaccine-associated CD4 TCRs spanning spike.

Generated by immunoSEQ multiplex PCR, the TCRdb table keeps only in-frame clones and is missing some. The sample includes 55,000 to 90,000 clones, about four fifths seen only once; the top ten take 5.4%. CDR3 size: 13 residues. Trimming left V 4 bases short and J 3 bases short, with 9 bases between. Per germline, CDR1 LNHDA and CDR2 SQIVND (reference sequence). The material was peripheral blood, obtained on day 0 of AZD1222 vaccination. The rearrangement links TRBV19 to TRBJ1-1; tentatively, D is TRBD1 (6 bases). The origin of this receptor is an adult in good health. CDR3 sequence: CASSTTGDTEAFF. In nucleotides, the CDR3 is TGTGCCAGTAGTACGACAGGAGACACTGAAGCTTTCTTT. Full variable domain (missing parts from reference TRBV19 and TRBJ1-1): DGGITQSPKYLFRKEGQNVTLSCEQNLNHDAMYWYRQDPGQGLRLIYYSQIVNDFQKGDIAEGYSVSREKKESFPLTVTSAQKNPTAFYLCASSTTGDTEAFFGQGTRLTVV.